This T cell receptor (beta chain) appears in the sequencing data of a study of PD-L1 blockade in urothelial cancer. Overall study context: Beginning in about 2014, patients received atezolizumab, given as 1,200 mg intravenously every 3 weeks. Findings and limits, study-wide: Durable-benefit patients expanded tumor-associated blood clones more at 3 weeks.

Synthetic templates analogous to TCR were spiked into all PCRs individually. Produced via immunoSEQ multiplex PCR; TCRdb's table is partial and in-frame only. The sample shows about 48,000 clones, about 86% of them seen only once. Time point here: peripheral blood 6 weeks after treatment start. Points on this clone: What it binds is unknown.

With 2 bases removed from V and 1 base from J, the gap between germline ends came to 14 bases. The CDR3 consists of 16 residues. The V gene's germline CDR1 is SGHRS and CDR2 YFSETQ. This chain links TRBV5-1 with TRBJ2-3; D might be TRBD1 (6 bases). The input for sequencing was PBMCs, taken around atezolizumab (anti-PD-L1) treatment. This TCR derives from a man aged 55 to 70 with urothelial cancer. The CDR3 coding sequence is TGCGCCAGCAGCTTCCGAGGGACATCGGGCACAGATACGCAGTATTTT. Its protein product is CASSFRGTSGTDTQYF.